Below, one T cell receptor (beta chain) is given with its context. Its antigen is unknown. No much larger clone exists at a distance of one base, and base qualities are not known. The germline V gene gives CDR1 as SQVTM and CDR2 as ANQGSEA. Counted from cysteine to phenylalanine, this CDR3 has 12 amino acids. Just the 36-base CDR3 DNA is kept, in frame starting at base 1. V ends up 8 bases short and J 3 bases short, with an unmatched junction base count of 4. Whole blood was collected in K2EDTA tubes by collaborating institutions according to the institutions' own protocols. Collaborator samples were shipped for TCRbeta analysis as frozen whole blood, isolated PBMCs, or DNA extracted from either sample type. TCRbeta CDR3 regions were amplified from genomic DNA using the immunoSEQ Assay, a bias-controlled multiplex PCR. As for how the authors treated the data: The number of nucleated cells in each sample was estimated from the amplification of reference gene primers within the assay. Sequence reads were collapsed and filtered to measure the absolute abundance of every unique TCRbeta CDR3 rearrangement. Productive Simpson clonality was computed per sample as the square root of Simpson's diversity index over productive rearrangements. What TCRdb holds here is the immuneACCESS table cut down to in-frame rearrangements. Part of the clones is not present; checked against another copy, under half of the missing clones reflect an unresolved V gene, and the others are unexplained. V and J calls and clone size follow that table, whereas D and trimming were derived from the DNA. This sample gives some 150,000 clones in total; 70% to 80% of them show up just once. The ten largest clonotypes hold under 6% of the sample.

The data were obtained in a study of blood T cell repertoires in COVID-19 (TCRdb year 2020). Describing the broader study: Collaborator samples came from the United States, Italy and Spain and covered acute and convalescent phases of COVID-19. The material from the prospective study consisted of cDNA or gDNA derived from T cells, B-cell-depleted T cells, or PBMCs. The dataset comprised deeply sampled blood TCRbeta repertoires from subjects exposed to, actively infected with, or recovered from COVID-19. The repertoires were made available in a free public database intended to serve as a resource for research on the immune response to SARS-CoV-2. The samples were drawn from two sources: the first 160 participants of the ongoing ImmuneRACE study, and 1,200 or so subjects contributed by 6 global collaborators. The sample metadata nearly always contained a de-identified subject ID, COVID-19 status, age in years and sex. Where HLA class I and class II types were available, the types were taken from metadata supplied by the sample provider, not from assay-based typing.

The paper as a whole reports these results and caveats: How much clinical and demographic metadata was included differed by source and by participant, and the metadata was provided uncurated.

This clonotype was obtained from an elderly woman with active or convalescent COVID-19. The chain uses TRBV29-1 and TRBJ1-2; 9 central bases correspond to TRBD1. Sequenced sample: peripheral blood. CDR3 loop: CSLRTGDYGYTF. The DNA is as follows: TGCAGCCTAAGGACAGGGGACTATGGCTACACCTTC.